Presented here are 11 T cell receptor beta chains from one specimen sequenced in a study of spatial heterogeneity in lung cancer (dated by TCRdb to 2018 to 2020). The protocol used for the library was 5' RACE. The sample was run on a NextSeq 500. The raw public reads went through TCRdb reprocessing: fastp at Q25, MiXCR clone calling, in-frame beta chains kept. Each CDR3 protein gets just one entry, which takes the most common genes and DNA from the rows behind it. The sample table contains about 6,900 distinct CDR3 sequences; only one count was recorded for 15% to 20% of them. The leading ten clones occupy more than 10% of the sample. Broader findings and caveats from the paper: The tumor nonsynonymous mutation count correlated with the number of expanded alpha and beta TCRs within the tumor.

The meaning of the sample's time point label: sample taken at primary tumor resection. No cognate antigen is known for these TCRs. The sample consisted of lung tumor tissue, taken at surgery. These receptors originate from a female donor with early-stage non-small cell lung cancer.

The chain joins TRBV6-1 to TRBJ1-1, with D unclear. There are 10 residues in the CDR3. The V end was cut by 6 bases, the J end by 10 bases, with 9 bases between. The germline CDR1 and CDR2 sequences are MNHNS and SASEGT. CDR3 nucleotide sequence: TGTGCCAGCAGGGGATTTGTAGCTTTCTTT. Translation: CASRGFVAFF.

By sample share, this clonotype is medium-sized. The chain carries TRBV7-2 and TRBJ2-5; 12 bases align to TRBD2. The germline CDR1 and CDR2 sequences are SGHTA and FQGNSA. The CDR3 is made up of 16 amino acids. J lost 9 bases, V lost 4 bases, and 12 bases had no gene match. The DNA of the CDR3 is TGTGCCAGCAGCTCCCAACTAGCGGGGGGACGTTCGGCCCAGTACTTC. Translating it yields CASSSQLAGGRSAQYF.

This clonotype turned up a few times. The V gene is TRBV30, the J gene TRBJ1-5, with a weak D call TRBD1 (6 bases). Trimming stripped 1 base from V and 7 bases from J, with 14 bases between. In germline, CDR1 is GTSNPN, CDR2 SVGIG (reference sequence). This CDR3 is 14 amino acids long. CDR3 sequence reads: CAWSAYREAQPQHF. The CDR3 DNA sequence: TGTGCCTGGAGTGCATACAGGGAGGCGCAGCCCCAGCATTTT.

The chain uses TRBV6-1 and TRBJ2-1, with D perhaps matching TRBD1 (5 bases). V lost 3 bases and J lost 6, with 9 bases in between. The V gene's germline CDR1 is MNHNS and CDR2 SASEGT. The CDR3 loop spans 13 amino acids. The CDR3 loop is CASSDKGPNEQFF. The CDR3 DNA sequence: TGTGCCAGCAGTGATAAGGGGCCCAATGAGCAGTTCTTC.

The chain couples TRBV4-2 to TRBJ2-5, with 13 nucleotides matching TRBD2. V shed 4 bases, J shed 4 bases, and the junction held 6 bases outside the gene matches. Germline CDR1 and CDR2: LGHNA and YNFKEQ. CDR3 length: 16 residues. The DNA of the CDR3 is TGTGCCAGCAGCCTTCGGACTAGCGGGGGCGGAGAGACCCAGTACTTC. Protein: CASSLRTSGGGETQYF.

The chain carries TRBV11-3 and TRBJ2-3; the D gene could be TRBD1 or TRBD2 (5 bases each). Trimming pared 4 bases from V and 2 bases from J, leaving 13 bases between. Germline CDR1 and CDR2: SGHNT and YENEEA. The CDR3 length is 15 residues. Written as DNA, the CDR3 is TGTGCCAGCAGCTCTGCCGGGACCCCCACAGATACGCAGTATTTT. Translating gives CASSSAGTPTDTQYF.

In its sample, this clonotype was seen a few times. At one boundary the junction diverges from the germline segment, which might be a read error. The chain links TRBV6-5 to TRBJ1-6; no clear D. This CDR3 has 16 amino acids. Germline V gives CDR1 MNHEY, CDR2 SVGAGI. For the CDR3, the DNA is TGTGCCAGCGGGAAGACCGCTAGCTCCTATAATCCACCCCTCCACTTT. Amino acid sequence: CASGKTASSYNPPLHF.

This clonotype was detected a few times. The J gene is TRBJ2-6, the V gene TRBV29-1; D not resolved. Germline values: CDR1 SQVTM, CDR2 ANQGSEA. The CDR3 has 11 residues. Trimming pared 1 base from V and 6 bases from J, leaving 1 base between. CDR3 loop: CSVEAANVLTF. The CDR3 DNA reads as TGCAGCGTTGAAGCGGCCAACGTCCTGACTTTC. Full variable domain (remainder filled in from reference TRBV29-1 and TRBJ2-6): SAVISQKPSRDICQRGTSLTIQCQVDSQVTMMFWYRQQPGQSLTLIATANQGSEATYESGFVIDKFPISRPNLTFSTLTVSNMSPEDSSIYLCSVEAANVLTFGAGSRLTVL.

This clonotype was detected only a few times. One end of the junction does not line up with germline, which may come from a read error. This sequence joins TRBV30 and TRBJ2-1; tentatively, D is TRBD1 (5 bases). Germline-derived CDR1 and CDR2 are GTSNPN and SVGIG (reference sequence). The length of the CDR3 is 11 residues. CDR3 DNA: TGTGCCTGGAGAGGGCTTCTCTTAGGGGTCTTC. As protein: CAWRGLLLGVF. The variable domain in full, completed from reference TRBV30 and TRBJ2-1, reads SQTIHQWPATLVQPVGSPLSLECTVEGTSNPNLYWYRQAAGRGLQLLFYSVGIGQISSEVPQNLSASRPQDRQFILSSKKLLLSDSGFYLCAWRGLLLGVFGPGTRLTVL.

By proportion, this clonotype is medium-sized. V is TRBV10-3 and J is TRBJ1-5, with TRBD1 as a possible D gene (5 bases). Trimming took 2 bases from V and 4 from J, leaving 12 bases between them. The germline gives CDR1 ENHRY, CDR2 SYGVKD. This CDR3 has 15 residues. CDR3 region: CAISEGRGGNQPQHF. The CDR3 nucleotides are TGTGCCATCAGTGAGGGGAGGGGTGGAAATCAGCCCCAGCATTTT.

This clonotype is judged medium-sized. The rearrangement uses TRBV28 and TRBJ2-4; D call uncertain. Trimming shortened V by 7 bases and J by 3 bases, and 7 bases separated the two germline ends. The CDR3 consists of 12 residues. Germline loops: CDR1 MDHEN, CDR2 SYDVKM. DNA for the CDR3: TGTGCCAGCAAGGGTGACAAAAACATTCAGTACTTC. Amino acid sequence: CASKGDKNIQYF.